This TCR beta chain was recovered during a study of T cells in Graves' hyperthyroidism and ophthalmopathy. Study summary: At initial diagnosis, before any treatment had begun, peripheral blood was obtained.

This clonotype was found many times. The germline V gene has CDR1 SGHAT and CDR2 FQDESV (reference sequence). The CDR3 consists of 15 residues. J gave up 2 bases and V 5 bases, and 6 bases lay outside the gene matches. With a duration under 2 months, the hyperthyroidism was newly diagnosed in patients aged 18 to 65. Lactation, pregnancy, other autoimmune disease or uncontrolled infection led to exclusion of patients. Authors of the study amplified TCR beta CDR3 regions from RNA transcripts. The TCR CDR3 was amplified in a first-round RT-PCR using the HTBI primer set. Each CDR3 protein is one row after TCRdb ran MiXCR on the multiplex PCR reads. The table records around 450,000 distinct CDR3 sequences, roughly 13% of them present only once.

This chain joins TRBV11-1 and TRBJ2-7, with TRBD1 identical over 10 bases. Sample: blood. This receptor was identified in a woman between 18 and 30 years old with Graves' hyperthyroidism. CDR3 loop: CASSTRDRGAYEQYF. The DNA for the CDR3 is TGTGCCAGCAGCACCCGGGACAGGGGTGCCTACGAGCAGTACTTC.